This entry lists 21 T cell receptor beta chains sequenced from one sample in a study of T cell responses to AZD1222 COVID-19 vaccine. Sequenced by immunoSEQ multiplex PCR; TCRdb stores in-frame clones only, minus some. This table has 95,000 to 150,000 clones, just over 90% appearing once. The specimen was peripheral blood, collected 28 days after the second AZD1222 dose. These receptors were obtained from an adult who received the AZD1222 COVID-19 vaccine.

V gene TRBV6-2 or TRBV6-3 combines with J gene TRBJ2-7, with D unresolved. The germline V gene has CDR1 MNHEY and CDR2 SVGEGT. V was trimmed by 5 bases and J by 2 bases, leaving 10 bases between them. The CDR3 is 13 amino acids. Written as DNA, the CDR3 is TGTGCCAGCAGTGTCTCCCCCACCTACGAGCAGTACTTC. Residues: CASSVSPTYEQYF.

This clone appeared a single time. The chain recombines TRBV7-8 with TRBJ2-4; D gene unclear. This CDR3 comprises 14 residues. Trimming took 5 bases from V and 8 from J, leaving 16 bases between them. Germline V gene sequence: CDR1 SGHVS, CDR2 FQNEAQ. The CDR3 sequence: CASSPELGRDIQYF. CDR3 DNA sequence: TGTGCCAGCAGCCCAGAGCTGGGTAGAGACATTCAGTACTTC.

The rearrangement uses TRBV4-2 and TRBJ1-1, with D hard to call. The CDR3 contains 12 residues. V was shortened by 0 bases and J by 11 bases, with 10 bases between the two germline ends. CDR1 LGHNA and CDR2 YNFKEQ come from the germline V gene. The DNA of the CDR3 is TGTGCCAGCAGCCAAGATGGTTTTGAGGCTTTCTTT. This codes for CASSQDGFEAFF.

DNA of the CDR3: TGTGCCAGTTCCGCCGGAACGGGAACTAACTATGGCTACACCTTC. Translating gives CASSAGTGTNYGYTF. The rearrangement links TRBV19 to TRBJ1-2; the D is unclear. The ends were cut back, 8 bases at V and 0 bases at J, with 16 bases in the middle. This CDR3 spans 15 amino acids. Looked up from germline, CDR1 is LNHDA and CDR2 is SQIVND (reference sequence).

This chain joins TRBV4-3 and TRBJ2-1, with unresolved D. Per germline, CDR1 LGHNA and CDR2 YSLEER. The CDR3 consists of 11 residues. Trimming left V 4 bases short and J 9 bases short, with 7 bases between. CDR3 in amino acids: CASSPSCEQFF. The CDR3 DNA reads TGCGCCAGCAGCCCTTCTTGTGAGCAGTTCTTC.

The V and J genes are TRBV9 and TRBJ2-7, with D unresolved. Germline-derived CDR1 and CDR2 are SGDLS and YYNGEE. The CDR3 is 14 amino acids. With 4 bases removed from V and 3 bases from J, the gap between germline ends came to 14 bases. CDR3 loop: CASSPRSGFYEQYF. The CDR3 nucleotides read TGTGCCAGCAGCCCGAGGAGTGGCTTCTACGAGCAGTACTTC.

V and J are TRBV5-6 and TRBJ2-7; D is unclear. Trimming left V 1 base short and J 2 bases short, with 4 bases between. This CDR3 has 12 residues. Germline-derived CDR1 and CDR2 are SGHDT and YYEEEE. The CDR3 here is CASSLLPYEQYF. CDR3 sequence (DNA): TGTGCCAGCAGCTTGTTACCCTACGAGCAGTACTTC.

V usage is TRBV3-1 (or the pseudogene TRBV3-2) and J usage is TRBJ1-1; 7 nucleotides match TRBD1. CDR3 length: 13 residues. V was clipped by 0 bases and J by 11 bases; unmatched bases: 6. Germline V gives CDR1 LGHDT, CDR2 YNNKEL (reference sequence). The CDR3 loop is CASSQDPVTGAFF. The CDR3 nucleotides are TGTGCCAGCAGCCAAGATCCTGTGACAGGGGCTTTCTTT.

The chain joins TRBV9 to TRBJ2-6; D may correspond to TRBD1 or TRBD2 (6 bases each). CDR3 length: 14 amino acids. Germline V gene lookup returns CDR1 SGDLS and CDR2 YYNGEE. Trimming removed 0 bases from V and 8 bases from J, with 9 bases in between. The CDR3 coding sequence is TGTGCCAGCAGCGTAGGCGGGACACCCAACGTCCTGACTTTC. Its protein product is CASSVGGTPNVLTF.

This sequence joins TRBV5-6 and TRBJ1-2, with a tentative D call TRBD1 (6 bases). Trimming removed 4 bases from V and 4 bases from J, with 14 bases in between. Germline V gene data show CDR1 as SGHDT and CDR2 as YYEEEE. The CDR3 loop spans 14 amino acids. DNA for the CDR3: TGTGCCAGCAGCAGGAACAGGGTTATCTATGGCTACACCTTC. This codes for CASSRNRVIYGYTF.

This clone is a singleton in its sample. The chain recombines TRBV11-2 with TRBJ1-1; TRBD1 is a possible D gene (5 bases). The CDR3 has 13 residues. Trimming stripped 5 bases from V and 1 base from J, with 8 bases between. Germline CDR1 and CDR2: SGHAT and FQNNGV. Written as DNA, the CDR3 is TGTGCCAGCAGCACGCAGGGGAACACTGAAGCTTTCTTT. It specifies CASSTQGNTEAFF.

This clone was detected only once. This sequence joins TRBV4-3 and TRBJ2-3; 8 nucleotides agree with TRBD2. V shed 0 bases and J 5 bases; nucleotides not matched to a gene: 4. This CDR3 is 15 amino acids long. The germline V gene has CDR1 LGHNA and CDR2 YSLEER. CDR3 DNA sequence: TGCGCCAGCAGCCAAGATTATCTAGCGGGAGATACGCAGTATTTT. Its translation is CASSQDYLAGDTQYF.

The V and J genes are TRBV18 and TRBJ1-2; 7 bases match TRBD1. This CDR3 is built from 15 residues. Trimming took 1 base from V and 5 from J; bases not matched to a gene: 7. Germline V lookup: CDR1 KGHSH, CDR2 LQKENI. CDR3 sequence (DNA): TGTGCCAGCTCACCACTTTCCGGGACAGAATATGGCTACACCTTC. Translation gives CASSPLSGTEYGYTF.

The V gene is TRBV4-1, the J gene TRBJ2-4; D perhaps matches TRBD2 (6 bases). Deletions cut 1 base from V and 3 bases from J, with 16 bases between. This CDR3 contains 17 residues. Germline CDR1 reads MGHRA; CDR2 reads YSYEKL. The CDR3 region has the DNA TGCGCCAGCAGCCAAGGTCGAGGGGCCGGGGGCAAAAACATTCAGTACTTC. This encodes CASSQGRGAGGKNIQYF.

This chain connects TRBV5-5 to TRBJ1-2; no reliable D call. V was trimmed by 0 bases and J by 4 bases, leaving 19 bases between them. CDR1 and CDR2 (germline): SGHKS, YYEKEE (reference sequence). This CDR3 is built from 17 residues. The CDR3 bases are TGTGCCAGCAGCTTGGCTTCTATGTCCCATCGATCCTATGGCTACACCTTC. Its protein is CASSLASMSHRSYGYTF.

The CDR3 protein is CASSHLWGNTEAFF. CDR3 coding DNA: TGTGCCAGCAGTCATTTGTGGGGGAACACTGAAGCTTTCTTT. The chain recombines TRBV6-6 with TRBJ1-1, with no clear D. CDR1 is MNHNY and CDR2 is SVGAGI in the germline V gene (reference sequence). This CDR3 spans 14 amino acids. V lost 5 bases, J lost 1 base, and 11 bases lay in between.

This chain connects TRBV19 to TRBJ2-1; perhaps TRBD2 as D (6 bases). Trimming stripped 5 bases from V and 0 bases from J, with 20 bases between. Germline loops: CDR1 LNHDA, CDR2 SQIVND (reference sequence). CDR3 length: 18 amino acids. The chain's CDR3 is CASSGGQRLMSSYNEQFF. The CDR3 nucleotides are TGTGCCAGTAGTGGAGGGCAGCGTCTAATGAGCTCCTACAATGAGCAGTTCTTC.

The chain carries TRBV7-2 and TRBJ1-3; D unresolved. V shed 3 bases and J shed 8 bases, with 11 bases lying between them. CDR3 length equals 13 residues. Germline CDR1 and CDR2: SGHTA and FQGNSA. Written as DNA, the CDR3 is TGTGCCAGCAGCTTCCCCCGGAGGGACACCATATATTTT. It is translated as CASSFPRRDTIYF.

This clone came up once. The CDR3 loop reads CASSLGLPPPPQFF. The CDR3 DNA reads TGTGCCAGCAGCTTAGGGCTTCCCCCGCCCCCACAGTTCTTC. This chain uses TRBV7-8 with TRBJ2-1; D not resolved. Germline V gene data show CDR1 as SGHVS and CDR2 as FQNEAQ. The length of the CDR3 is 14 residues. V lost 1 base to trimming and J lost 13 bases, with 17 bases between them.

This rearrangement joins TRBV19 to TRBJ1-2; 7 bases fit TRBD1. Trimming at V came to 8 bases and at J to 6 bases, leaving 6 bases not matched to a gene. This CDR3 region has 12 residues. In germline, CDR1 is LNHDA, CDR2 SQIVND (reference sequence). The CDR3 nucleotides are TGTGCCAGTTCGGAGGGGGCCCATGGCTACACCTTC. Its protein product is CASSEGAHGYTF. Variable domain in full (rest from reference TRBV19 and TRBJ1-2): DGGITQSPKYLFRKEGQNVTLSCEQNLNHDAMYWYRQDPGQGLRLIYYSQIVNDFQKGDIAEGYSVSREKKESFPLTVTSAQKNPTAFYLCASSEGAHGYTFGSGTRLTVV.

The genes are TRBV3-1 (or the pseudogene TRBV3-2) and TRBJ1-1, with D perhaps TRBD1 (5 bases). Trimming stripped 0 bases from V and 7 bases from J, with 9 bases between. The CDR3 sequence is 13 residues long. The germline gives CDR1 LGHDT, CDR2 YNNKEL (reference sequence). The CDR3: CASSQEGGVEAFF. DNA for the CDR3: TGTGCCAGCAGCCAAGAGGGGGGGGTTGAAGCTTTCTTT.